This T cell receptor beta chain was retrieved from a study of T-cell reconstitution after alpha-beta-depleted transplantation in children. The TCRbeta library was prepared with unique molecular identifiers. TCRdb itself ran the PCR reads through MiXCR, one entry per CDR3 protein. The sample shows about 830,000 distinct CDR3 sequences, around 17% of them seen only once. Points from the study as a whole: After one year, T-cell counts and TCRbeta diversity mostly came from new T cells. About two months after transplant, alpha-beta T cells reportedly came from several hundred expanded graft clones.

There are many counts of this clonotype. Its antigen is not identified. The origin of this receptor is a male patient younger than 18 who had a stem cell transplant for acute lymphoblastic leukemia, so the T cells may come from the graft donor. The starting material was PBMCs, mostly from graft donor cells, obtained 360 days after TCRalphabeta/CD19-depleted stem cell transplant.

The CDR3, as DNA: TGTGCCAGCAGCTTAGCTTTAGGGGTCGCCGAGCAGTACTTC. Translation: CASSLALGVAEQYF. The chain joins TRBV7-2 to TRBJ2-7; the D gene is possibly TRBD1 (5 bases). CDR3 length: 14 residues. Per the germline V gene, CDR1 is SGHTA and CDR2 is FQGNSA. The germline V and J ends were trimmed by 0 bases and 6 bases, with 12 bases remaining between them.